A selection of T cell receptor beta chains follows, all from one sample in a study of identical twins. From the 5' RACE reads, TCRdb called clonotypes with MiXCR, one entry per CDR3 protein. Of 240,000 or so distinct CDR3 sequences in the sample, approximately 11% are singletons; the top ten hold under 4.5%. In addition, the sample was reused for a study of yellow fever vaccine responses in identical twins.

The sequenced sample consisted of memory (CD45RO+) T cells sorted from blood. The source of these receptors is a woman younger than 30 in good health. Each CDR3 is given with its conserved first and last residue. Each record gives: clone size, V gene, D gene, J gene, CDR3 DNA, CDR3 protein. D genes are given only for firm matches. Size is stated for part of the rows, as once, few or many counts, or as a class when the clone is expanded.

clone_size: .; v_call: TRBV6-1; d_call: TRBD2; j_call: TRBJ2-7; cdr3_nt: TGTGCCAGCAGCCCCGGCGCTAGCGGCACCTACGAGCAGTACTTC; cdr3_aa: CASSPGASGTYEQYF
clone_size: .; v_call: TRBV18; d_call: TRBD1; j_call: TRBJ2-3; cdr3_nt: TGTGCCAGCTCACCTAGGACAGGGACGCAGTATTTT; cdr3_aa: CASSPRTGTQYF
clone_size: .; v_call: TRBV5-4; d_call: TRBD1; j_call: TRBJ2-7; cdr3_nt: TGTGCCAGCAGTAAACCCGGGACAGAGGGTTTGGAGCAGTACTTC; cdr3_aa: CASSKPGTEGLEQYF
clone_size: .; v_call: TRBV15; d_call: .; j_call: TRBJ2-2; cdr3_nt: TGTGCCACGCAGGGGAGGAACACCGGGGAGCTGTTTTTT; cdr3_aa: CATQGRNTGELFF
clone_size: .; v_call: TRBV6-5; d_call: TRBD2; j_call: TRBJ2-5; cdr3_nt: TGTGCCAGCAGTTACATTGCGGGGGGACAAGAGACCCAGTACTTC; cdr3_aa: CASSYIAGGQETQYF
clone_size: few; v_call: TRBV7-9; d_call: TRBD1; j_call: TRBJ2-1; cdr3_nt: TGTGCCAGCAGCTTTCAGACAGGGGGGGAGTTCTTC; cdr3_aa: CASSFQTGGEFF
clone_size: many; v_call: TRBV11-2; d_call: TRBD2; j_call: TRBJ2-1; cdr3_nt: TGTGCCAGCAGCTTAGGCGGGGGGATGGGCAATGAGCAGTTCTTC; cdr3_aa: CASSLGGGMGNEQFF
clone_size: many; v_call: TRBV15; d_call: .; j_call: TRBJ2-1; cdr3_nt: TGTGCCACCAGCAGAGGAGGAGGCCCCTACAATGAGCAGTTCTTC; cdr3_aa: CATSRGGGPYNEQFF
clone_size: many; v_call: TRBV6-4; d_call: .; j_call: TRBJ2-3; cdr3_nt: TGTGCCAGCAGTGTTTGGTCCACAGATACGCAGTATTTT; cdr3_aa: CASSVWSTDTQYF
clone_size: .; v_call: TRBV3-1; d_call: .; j_call: TRBJ2-3; cdr3_nt: TGTGCCAGCAGCCCTACTACTGGACAAGGCCCCCGGGGTACGCAGTATTTT; cdr3_aa: CASSPTTGQGPRGTQYF
clone_size: .; v_call: TRBV27; d_call: TRBD2; j_call: TRBJ2-7; cdr3_nt: TGTGCCAGCAGTCCGCGTAACCTGGCAGGCGAGCGGGGGGGAAGCGAGCAGTACTTC; cdr3_aa: CASSPRNLAGERGGSEQYF
clone_size: .; v_call: TRBV12-3/TRBV12-4; d_call: .; j_call: TRBJ2-5; cdr3_nt: TGTGCCAGCAGGAGCCGAGAGACCCAGTACTTC; cdr3_aa: CASRSRETQYF
clone_size: few; v_call: TRBV7-9; d_call: .; j_call: TRBJ2-4; cdr3_nt: TGTGCCAGCAGCTCCTCGGGGGGCGCGACCTTTGACATTCAGTACTTC; cdr3_aa: CASSSSGGATFDIQYF
clone_size: few; v_call: TRBV24-1; d_call: .; j_call: TRBJ2-2; cdr3_nt: TGTGCCACCAGTGATTTGGTAGCGGAGAACACCGGGGAGCTGTTTTTT; cdr3_aa: CATSDLVAENTGELFF
clone_size: .; v_call: TRBV27; d_call: TRBD2; j_call: TRBJ2-1; cdr3_nt: TGTGCCAGCAGTTTCCGACCGACTAGCGGGGGAAATGAGCAGTTCTTC; cdr3_aa: CASSFRPTSGGNEQFF
clone_size: .; v_call: TRBV20-1; d_call: .; j_call: TRBJ2-3; cdr3_nt: TGCAGTGCTAGTCCACGGACAAGTAGCACAGATACGCAGTATTTT; cdr3_aa: CSASPRTSSTDTQYF